The sequence of this T cell receptor beta chain was determined in a study of T-cell reconstitution after alpha-beta-depleted transplantation in children. Preparing the TCRbeta library involved the use of unique molecular identifiers. Using its own MiXCR run on the PCR reads, TCRdb lists one record per CDR3 protein. The sample consists of hundreds of thousands of distinct CDR3 sequences, about a sixth of them appearing once. The CDR3 totals 11 residues. Germline values: CDR1 SQVTM, CDR2 ANQGSEA. Deletions cut 0 bases from V and 6 bases from J, with 6 bases between. The gene calls are TRBV29-1 and TRBJ2-7, with D possibly being TRBD1 (5 bases). The sequence was obtained from a male patient aged 2 to 10 who had a stem cell transplant for acute lymphoblastic leukemia, so the T cells may come from the graft donor. The sample here was PBMCs, mostly from graft donor cells, taken 360 days after TCRalphabeta/CD19-depleted stem cell transplant. The CDR3: CSVEEDTEQYF. As DNA, the CDR3 is TGCAGCGTTGAAGAGGACACCGAGCAGTACTTC.